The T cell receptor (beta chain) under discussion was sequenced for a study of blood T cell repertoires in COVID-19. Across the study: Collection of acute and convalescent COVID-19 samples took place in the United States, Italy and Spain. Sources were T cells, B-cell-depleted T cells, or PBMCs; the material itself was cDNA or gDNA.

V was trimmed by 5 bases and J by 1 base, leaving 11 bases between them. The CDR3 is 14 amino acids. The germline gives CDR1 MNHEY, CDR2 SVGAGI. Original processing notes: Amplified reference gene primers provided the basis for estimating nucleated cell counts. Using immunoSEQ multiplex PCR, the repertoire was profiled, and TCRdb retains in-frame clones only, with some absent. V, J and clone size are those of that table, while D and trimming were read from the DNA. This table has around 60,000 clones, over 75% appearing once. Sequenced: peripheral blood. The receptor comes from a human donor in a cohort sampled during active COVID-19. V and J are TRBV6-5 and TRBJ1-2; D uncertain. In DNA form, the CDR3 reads TGTGCCAGCAGTCCGTCGGTAAATAACTATGGCTACACCTTC. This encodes CASSPSVNNYGYTF.